This T cell receptor (beta chain) was sequenced for a study of blood T cell repertoires in COVID-19. Study as a whole: Some COVID-19 samples were acute and others convalescent; all came from the United States, Italy and Spain.

V gave up 7 bases and J gave up 0 bases, with 14 bases separating them. Germline V gives CDR1 SGDLS, CDR2 YYNGEE. The CDR3 extends over 15 amino acids. Assay used: immunoSEQ multiplex PCR; TCRdb lists only in-frame clones, some missing. The profile covers a few hundred thousand clones, with more than 70% appearing a single time and 0.95% to 1.5% taken by the ten largest. This receptor was identified in a woman aged 35 to 49 with acute COVID-19. V gene TRBV9 combines with J gene TRBJ1-3; maybe TRBD1 (5 bases). Sequencing was carried out using PBMCs or T cells enriched from blood (not recorded which). The chain's CDR3 is CASALGLGSGNTIYF. The CDR3 nucleotides read TGTGCCAGCGCCTTGGGACTGGGCTCTGGAAACACCATATATTTT.